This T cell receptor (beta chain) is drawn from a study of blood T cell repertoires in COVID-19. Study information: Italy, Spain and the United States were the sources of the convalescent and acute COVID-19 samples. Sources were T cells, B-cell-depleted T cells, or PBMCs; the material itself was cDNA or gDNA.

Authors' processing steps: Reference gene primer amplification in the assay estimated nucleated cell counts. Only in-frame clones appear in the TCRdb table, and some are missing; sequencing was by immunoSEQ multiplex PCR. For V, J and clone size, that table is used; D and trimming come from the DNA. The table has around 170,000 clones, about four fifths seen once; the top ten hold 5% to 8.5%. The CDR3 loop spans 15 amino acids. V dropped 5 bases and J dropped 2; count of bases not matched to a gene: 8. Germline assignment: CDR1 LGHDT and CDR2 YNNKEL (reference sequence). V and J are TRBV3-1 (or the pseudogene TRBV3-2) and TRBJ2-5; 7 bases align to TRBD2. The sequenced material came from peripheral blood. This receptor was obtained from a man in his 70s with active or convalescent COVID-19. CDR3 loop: CASSEVGGLQETQYF. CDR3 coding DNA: TGTGCCAGCAGCGAAGTCGGGGGGTTGCAAGAGACCCAGTACTTC.